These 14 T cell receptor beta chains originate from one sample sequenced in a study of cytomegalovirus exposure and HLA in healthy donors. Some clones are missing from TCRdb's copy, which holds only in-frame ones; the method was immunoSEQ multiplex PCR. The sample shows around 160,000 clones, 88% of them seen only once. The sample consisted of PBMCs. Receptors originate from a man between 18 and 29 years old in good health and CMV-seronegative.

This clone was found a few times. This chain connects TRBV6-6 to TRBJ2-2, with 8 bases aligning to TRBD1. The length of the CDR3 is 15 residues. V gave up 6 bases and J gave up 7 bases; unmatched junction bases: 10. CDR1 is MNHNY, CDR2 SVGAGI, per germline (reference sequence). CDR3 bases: TGTGCCAGCAGACGGCCCACAGGGGGGATCGGGGAGCTGTTTTTT. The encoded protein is CASRRPTGGIGELFF.

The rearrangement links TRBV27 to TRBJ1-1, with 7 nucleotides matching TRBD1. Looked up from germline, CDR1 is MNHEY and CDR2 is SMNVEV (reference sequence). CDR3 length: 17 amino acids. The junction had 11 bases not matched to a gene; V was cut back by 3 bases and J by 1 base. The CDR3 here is CASSFLGQGVGNTEAFF. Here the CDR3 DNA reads TGTGCCAGCAGTTTTCTGGGGCAGGGGGTAGGGAACACTGAAGCTTTCTTT.

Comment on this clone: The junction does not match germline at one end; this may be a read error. The CDR3 DNA reads as TGTGCTAGCAGCCTCGGGACAGGGCACCAAGAGACCCAGTACTTC. Translating it yields CASSLGTGHQETQYF. The chain carries TRBV7-7 and TRBJ2-5; 9 nucleotides line up with TRBD1. The CDR3 spans 15 residues. Germline loops: CDR1 SSHAT, CDR2 FNYEAQ (reference sequence).

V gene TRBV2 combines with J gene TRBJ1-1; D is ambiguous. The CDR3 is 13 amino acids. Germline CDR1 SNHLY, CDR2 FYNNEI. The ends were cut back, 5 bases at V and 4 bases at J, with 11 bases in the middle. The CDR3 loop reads CASSTEGGTEAFF. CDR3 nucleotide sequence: TGTGCCAGCAGTACCGAGGGAGGCACTGAAGCTTTCTTT.

CDR3 in DNA: TGTGCCAGCAGTCCATCAGGGGGCAATCAGCCCCAGCATTTT. Amino acid sequence: CASSPSGGNQPQHF. The chain joins TRBV28 to TRBJ1-5, with TRBD1 as a possible D gene (6 bases). The CDR3 runs to 14 residues. Trimming stripped 5 bases from V and 2 bases from J, with 10 bases between. CDR1 and CDR2 (germline): MDHEN, SYDVKM.

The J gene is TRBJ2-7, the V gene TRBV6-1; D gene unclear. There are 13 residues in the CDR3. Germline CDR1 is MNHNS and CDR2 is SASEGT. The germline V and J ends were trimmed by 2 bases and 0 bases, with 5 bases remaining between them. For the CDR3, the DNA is TGTGCCAGCAGTGAACCCCTCTCCTACGAGCAGTACTTC. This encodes CASSEPLSYEQYF.

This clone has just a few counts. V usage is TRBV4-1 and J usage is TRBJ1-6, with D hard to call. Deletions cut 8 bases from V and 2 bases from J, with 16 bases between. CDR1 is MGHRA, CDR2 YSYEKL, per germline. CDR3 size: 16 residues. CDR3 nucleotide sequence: TGCGCCAGCGGTTGGGAGGGATGGACCTATAATTCACCCCTCCACTTT. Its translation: CASGWEGWTYNSPLHF.

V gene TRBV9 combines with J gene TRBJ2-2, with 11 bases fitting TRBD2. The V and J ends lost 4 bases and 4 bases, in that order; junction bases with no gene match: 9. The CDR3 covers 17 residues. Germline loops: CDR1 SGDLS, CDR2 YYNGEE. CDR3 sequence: CASSKASSGRITGELFF. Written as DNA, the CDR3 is TGTGCCAGCAGCAAGGCCTCTAGCGGGAGGATCACCGGGGAGCTGTTTTTT. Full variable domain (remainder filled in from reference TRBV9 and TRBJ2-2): DSGVTQTPKHLITATGQRVTLRCSPRSGDLSVYWYQQSLDQGLQFLIQYYNGEERAKGNILERFSAQQFPDLHSELNLSSLELGDSALYFCASSKASSGRITGELFFGEGSRLTVL.

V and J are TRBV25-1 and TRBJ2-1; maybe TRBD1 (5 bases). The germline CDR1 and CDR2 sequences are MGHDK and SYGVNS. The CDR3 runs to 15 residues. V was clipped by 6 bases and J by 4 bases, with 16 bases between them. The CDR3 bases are TGTGCCAGCAGCCCCCCTGCGACAGCGTACAATGAGCAGTTCTTC. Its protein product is CASSPPATAYNEQFF.

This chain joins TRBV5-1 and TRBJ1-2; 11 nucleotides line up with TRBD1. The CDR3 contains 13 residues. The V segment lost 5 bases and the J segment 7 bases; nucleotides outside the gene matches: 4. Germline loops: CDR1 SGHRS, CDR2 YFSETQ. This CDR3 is CASRTGTGGGYTF. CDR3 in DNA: TGCGCCAGCAGGACCGGGACAGGGGGTGGCTACACCTTC. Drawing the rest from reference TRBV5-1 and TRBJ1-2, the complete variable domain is KAGVTQTPRYLIKTRGQQVTLSCSPISGHRSVSWYQQTPGQGLQFLFEYFSETQRNKGNFPGRFSGRQFSNSRSEMNVSTLELGDSALYLCASRTGTGGGYTFGSGTRLTVV.

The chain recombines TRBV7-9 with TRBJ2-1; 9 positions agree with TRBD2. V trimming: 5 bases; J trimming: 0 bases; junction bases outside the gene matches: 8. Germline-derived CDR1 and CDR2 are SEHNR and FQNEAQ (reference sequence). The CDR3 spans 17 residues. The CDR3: CASSPSGSGSSYNEQFF. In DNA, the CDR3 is TGTGCCAGCAGCCCGTCGGGTAGCGGGAGCTCCTACAATGAGCAGTTCTTC.

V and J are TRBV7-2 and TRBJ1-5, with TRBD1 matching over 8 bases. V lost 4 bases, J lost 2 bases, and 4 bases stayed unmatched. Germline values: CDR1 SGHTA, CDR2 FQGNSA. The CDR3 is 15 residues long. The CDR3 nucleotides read TGTGCCAGCAGCTCCCAGGGGGCAGGCAATCAGCCCCAGCATTTT. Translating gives CASSSQGAGNQPQHF. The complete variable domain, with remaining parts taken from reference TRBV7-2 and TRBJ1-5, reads GAGVSQSPSNKVTEKGKDVELRCDPISGHTALYWYRQSLGQGLEFLIYFQGNSAPDKSGLPSDRFSAERTGGSVSTLTIQRTQQEDSAVYLCASSSQGAGNQPQHFGDGTRLSIL.

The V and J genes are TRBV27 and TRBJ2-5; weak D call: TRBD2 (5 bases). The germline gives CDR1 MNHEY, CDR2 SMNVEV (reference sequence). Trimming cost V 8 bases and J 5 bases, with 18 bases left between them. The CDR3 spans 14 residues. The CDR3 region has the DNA TGTGCCAGCGGGAGCGTGTGGGTCCGCGAGACCCAGTACTTC. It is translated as CASGSVWVRETQYF.

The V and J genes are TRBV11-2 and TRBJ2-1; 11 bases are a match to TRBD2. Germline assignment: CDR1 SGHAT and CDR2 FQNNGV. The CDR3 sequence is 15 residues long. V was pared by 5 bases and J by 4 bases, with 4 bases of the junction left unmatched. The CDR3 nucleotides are TGTGCCAGCAGCCCGGTAGCGGGAGGGTACAATGAGCAGTTCTTC. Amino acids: CASSPVAGGYNEQFF.